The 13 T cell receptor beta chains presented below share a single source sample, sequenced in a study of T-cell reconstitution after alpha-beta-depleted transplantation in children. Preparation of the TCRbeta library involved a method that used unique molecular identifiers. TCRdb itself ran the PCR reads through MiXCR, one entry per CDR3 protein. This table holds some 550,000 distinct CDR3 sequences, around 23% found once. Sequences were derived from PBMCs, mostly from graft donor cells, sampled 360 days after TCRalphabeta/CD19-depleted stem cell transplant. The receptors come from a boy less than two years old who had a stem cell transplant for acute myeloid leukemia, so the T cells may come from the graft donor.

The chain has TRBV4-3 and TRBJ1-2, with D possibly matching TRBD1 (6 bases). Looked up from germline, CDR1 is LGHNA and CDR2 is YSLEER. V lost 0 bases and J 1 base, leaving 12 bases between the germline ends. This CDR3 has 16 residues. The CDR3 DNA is TGCGCCAGCAGCCAAGATAAACAGGGATATAACTATGGCTACACCTTC. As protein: CASSQDKQGYNYGYTF.

In DNA form, the CDR3 reads TGCAGTGCTAGAGCCTACGGTTGGGGGTTTGGGGAGACCCAGTACTTC. Translated, it gives CSARAYGWGFGETQYF. The rearrangement joins TRBV20-1 to TRBJ2-5, with D possibly being TRBD1 or TRBD2 (5 bases each). The CDR3 runs to 16 residues. The germline CDR1 and CDR2 sequences are DFQATT and SNEGSKA (reference sequence). V shed 1 base and J shed 5 bases, with 20 bases lying between them.

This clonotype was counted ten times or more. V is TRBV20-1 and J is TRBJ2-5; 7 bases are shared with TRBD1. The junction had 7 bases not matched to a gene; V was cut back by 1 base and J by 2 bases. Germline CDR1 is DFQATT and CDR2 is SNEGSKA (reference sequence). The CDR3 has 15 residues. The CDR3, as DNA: TGCAGTGCTAGAGCGGTGACAGGGCGGCAAGAGACCCAGTACTTC. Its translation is CSARAVTGRQETQYF.

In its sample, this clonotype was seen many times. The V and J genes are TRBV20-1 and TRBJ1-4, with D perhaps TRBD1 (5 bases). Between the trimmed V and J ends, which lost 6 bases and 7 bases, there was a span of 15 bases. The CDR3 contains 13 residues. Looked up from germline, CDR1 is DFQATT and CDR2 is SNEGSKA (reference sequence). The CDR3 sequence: CSAPGTAAEKLFF. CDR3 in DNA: TGCAGTGCGCCCGGGACCGCGGCTGAAAAACTGTTTTTT.

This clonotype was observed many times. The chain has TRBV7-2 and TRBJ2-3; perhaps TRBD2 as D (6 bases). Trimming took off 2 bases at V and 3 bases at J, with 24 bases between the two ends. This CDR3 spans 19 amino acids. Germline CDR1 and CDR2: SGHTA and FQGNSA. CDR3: CASSLRDSLGGAPTDTQYF. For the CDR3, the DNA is TGTGCCAGCAGCTTACGAGACTCCCTGGGCGGGGCCCCGACAGATACGCAGTATTTT. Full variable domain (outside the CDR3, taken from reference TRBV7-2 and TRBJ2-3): GAGVSQSPSNKVTEKGKDVELRCDPISGHTALYWYRQSLGQGLEFLIYFQGNSAPDKSGLPSDRFSAERTGGSVSTLTIQRTQQEDSAVYLCASSLRDSLGGAPTDTQYFGPGTRLTVL.

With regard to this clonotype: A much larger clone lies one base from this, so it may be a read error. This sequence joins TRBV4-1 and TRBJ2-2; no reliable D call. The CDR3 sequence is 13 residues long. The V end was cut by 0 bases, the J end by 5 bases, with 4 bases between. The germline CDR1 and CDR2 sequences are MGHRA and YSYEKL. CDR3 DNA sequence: TGCGCCAGCAGCCAAGATTTTACCGGGGAGCTGTTTTTT. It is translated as CASSQDFTGELFF.

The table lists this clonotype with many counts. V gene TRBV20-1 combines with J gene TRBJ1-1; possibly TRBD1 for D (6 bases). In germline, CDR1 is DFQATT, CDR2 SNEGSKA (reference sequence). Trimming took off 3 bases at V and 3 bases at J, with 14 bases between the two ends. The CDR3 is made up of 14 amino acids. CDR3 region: CSASRAGVHTEAFF. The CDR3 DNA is TGCAGTGCTAGTCGGGCAGGGGTGCACACTGAAGCTTTCTTT.

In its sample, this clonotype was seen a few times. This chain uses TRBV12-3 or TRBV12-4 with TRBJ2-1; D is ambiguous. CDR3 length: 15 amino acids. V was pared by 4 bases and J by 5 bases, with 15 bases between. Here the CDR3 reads CASSSERPYNNEQFF. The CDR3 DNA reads TGTGCCAGCAGTTCCGAGAGGCCCTATAACAATGAGCAGTTCTTC.

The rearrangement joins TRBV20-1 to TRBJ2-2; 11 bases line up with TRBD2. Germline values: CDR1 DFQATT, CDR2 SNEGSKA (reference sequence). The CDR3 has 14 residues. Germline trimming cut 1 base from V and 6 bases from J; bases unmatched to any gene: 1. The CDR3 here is CSARVSGGAGELFF. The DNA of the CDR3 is TGCAGTGCTAGAGTTAGCGGGGGGGCCGGGGAGCTGTTTTTT.

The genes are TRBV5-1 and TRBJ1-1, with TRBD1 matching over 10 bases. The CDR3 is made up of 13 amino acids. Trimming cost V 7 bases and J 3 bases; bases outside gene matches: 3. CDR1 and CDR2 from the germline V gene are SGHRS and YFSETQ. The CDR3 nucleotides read TGCGCCAGCTCTGGACAGGGGGACACTGAAGCTTTCTTT. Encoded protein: CASSGQGDTEAFF.

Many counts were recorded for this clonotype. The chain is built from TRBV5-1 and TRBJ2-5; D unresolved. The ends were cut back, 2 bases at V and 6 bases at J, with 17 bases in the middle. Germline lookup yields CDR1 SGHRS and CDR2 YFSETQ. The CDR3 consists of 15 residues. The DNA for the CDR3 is TGCGCCAGCAGCTTTGAAGGACGGTCTTCACAGACCCAGTACTTC. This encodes CASSFEGRSSQTQYF.

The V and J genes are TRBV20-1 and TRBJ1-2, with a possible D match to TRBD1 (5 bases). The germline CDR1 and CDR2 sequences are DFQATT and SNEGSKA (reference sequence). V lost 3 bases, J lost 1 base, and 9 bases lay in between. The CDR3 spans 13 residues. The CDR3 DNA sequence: TGCAGTGCTAGGGAGACAGATAACTATGGCTACACCTTC. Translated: CSARETDNYGYTF.

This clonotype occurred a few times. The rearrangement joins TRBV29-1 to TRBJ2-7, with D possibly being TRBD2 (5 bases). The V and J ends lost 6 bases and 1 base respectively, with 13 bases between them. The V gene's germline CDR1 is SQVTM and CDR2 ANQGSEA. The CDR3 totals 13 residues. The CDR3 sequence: CSVLSTGSYEQYF. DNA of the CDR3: TGCAGCGTCCTATCGACGGGATCCTACGAGCAGTACTTC.